This note documents a single T cell receptor beta chain sequence. Individuals drawn from 24 US areas were roughly 18 to 95 years old. The source of the sample is a study of blood T cell repertoires in COVID-19. Study information: From the United States, Italy and Spain came samples of acute and convalescent COVID-19. PBMCs, B-cell-depleted T cells, or T cells were the source of the cDNA or gDNA that made up the material.

Clones were read by immunoSEQ multiplex PCR, and TCRdb kept only the in-frame ones, dropping some. The sample lists under 350,000 clones, around 90% occurring once. The sequenced sample consisted of PBMCs or T cells enriched from blood (not recorded which). The TCR originated in a woman between 40 and 50 years old who had recovered from COVID-19.

CDR3 sequence (DNA): TGTGCCAGCAGCTCCCGCCGGGACAGGGCTTCACCCCTCCACTTT. Its translation: CASSSRRDRASPLHF. This chain joins TRBV7-2 and TRBJ1-6; 9 nucleotides agree with TRBD1. J gave up 9 bases and V 4 bases, and 7 bases lay outside the gene matches. The CDR3 is 15 amino acids. Germline CDR1 SGHTA, CDR2 FQGNSA.